A selection of T cell receptor beta chains follows, all from one sample in a study of cytomegalovirus exposure and HLA in healthy donors. TCRdb's copy holds only in-frame clones and misses some; the assay was immunoSEQ multiplex PCR. The table records about 140,000 clones, roughly 77% of them present only once. Specimen: PBMCs. These receptors were obtained from a middle-aged man in good health and CMV-seronegative. Each CDR3 is given with its conserved first and last residue. D genes are given only for firm matches. Clone size is shown for a subset of rows, as once, few, many or a class of expanded clone.

.	.	TRBV18	TRBJ1-5	13	CASSGGDYQPQHF	TGTGCCAGCTCCGGGGGAGACTATCAGCCCCAGCATTTT
.	.	TRBV7-9	TRBJ1-3	15	CASSLKRLSGNTIYF	TGTGCCAGCAGCTTAAAGAGGCTGTCTGGAAACACCATATATTTT
few	TRBD1	TRBV27	TRBJ1-4	14	CASRSYGGTGKLFF	TGTGCCAGCAGATCCTACGGGGGGACAGGAAAACTGTTTTTT
.	.	TRBV6-5	TRBJ1-5	14	CASTYRGGGKAQHF	TGTGCCAGCACCTACCGCGGGGGGGGAAAGGCCCAGCATTTT
.	TRBD2	TRBV9	TRBJ2-5	14	CASSLSGGVETQYF	TGTGCCAGCAGCCTCAGCGGGGGGGTGGAGACCCAGTACTTC
.	TRBD2	TRBV7-9	TRBJ2-7	16	CASSSKTSGGTYEQYF	TGTGCCAGCAGCTCCAAGACTAGCGGGGGAACCTACGAGCAGTACTTC
.	TRBD2	TRBV2	TRBJ2-1	16	CASRELAGDSYNEQFF	TGTGCCAGCAGAGAACTAGCGGGGGACTCCTACAATGAGCAGTTCTTC
.	.	TRBV12-5	TRBJ2-2	14	CASGDQGRAGELFF	TGTGCTAGTGGGGACCAGGGGAGGGCCGGGGAGCTGTTTTTT
.	TRBD1	TRBV11-2	TRBJ1-2	14	CASTWGQGIYGYTF	TGTGCCAGCACCTGGGGACAGGGAATTTATGGCTACACCTTC
.	.	TRBV11-1	TRBJ2-1	14	CASSPRRSVNEQFF	TGTGCCAGCAGCCCAAGGAGGTCGGTCAATGAGCAGTTCTTC
.	.	TRBV7-8	TRBJ2-1	15	CASSQTPYAYNEQFF	TGTGCCAGCAGTCAAACCCCCTATGCCTACAATGAGCAGTTCTTC
.	TRBD2	TRBV6-5	TRBJ2-5	16	CASSLGLANIGETQYF	TGTGCCAGCAGTTTGGGACTAGCCAATATTGGGGAGACCCAGTACTTC
.	.	TRBV19	TRBJ2-1	15	CASSPPGVAYNEQFF	TGTGCCAGTAGCCCGCCGGGGGTTGCCTACAATGAGCAGTTCTTC
.	.	TRBV5-4	TRBJ2-2	15	CASSQEEPVPGELFF	TGTGCCAGCAGCCAAGAGGAGCCGGTCCCCGGGGAGCTGTTTTTT
.	TRBD1	TRBV18	TRBJ1-2	16	CASSPIRDSANYGYTF	TGTGCCAGCTCACCTATACGGGACAGCGCTAACTATGGCTACACCTTC
.	.	TRBV11-2	TRBJ2-2	18	CASSLGHFGGLNTGELFF	TGTGCCAGCAGCTTAGGACATTTCGGGGGGCTAAACACCGGGGAGCTGTTTTTT
once	.	TRBV19	TRBJ2-5	15	CASSARQGLGETQYF	TGTGCCAGTAGTGCCCGACAGGGACTAGGAGAGACCCAGTACTTC
few	.	TRBV5-1	TRBJ2-7	11	CASSLGYEQYF	TGCGCCAGCAGCCTCGGGTACGAGCAGTACTTC
.	.	TRBV2	TRBJ2-1	16	CASSDRTGGPVYEQFF	TGTGCCAGCAGTGATAGGACCGGGGGGCCCGTTTATGAGCAGTTCTTC
.	.	TRBV5-1	TRBJ1-5	16	CASSPAGGGLNQPQHF	TGCGCCAGCAGCCCGGCGGGGGGGGGCCTCAATCAGCCCCAGCATTTT
.	TRBD1	TRBV5-1	TRBJ2-1	14	CASTLQTGYNEQFF	TGCGCCAGCACCCTCCAGACAGGGTACAATGAGCAGTTCTTC
.	.	TRBV14	TRBJ2-1	12	CASSQLTFAQFF	TGTGCCAGCAGCCAACTAACCTTCGCCCAGTTCTTC
.	TRBD2	TRBV27	TRBJ2-5	13	CASRSGVTETQYF	TGTGCCAGCAGGAGCGGGGTGACGGAGACCCAGTACTTC
.	TRBD1	TRBV5-4	TRBJ1-2	13	CASSRTGAYGYTF	TGTGCCAGCAGCCGCACAGGGGCCTATGGCTACACCTTC
.	.	TRBV4-1	TRBJ1-3	17	CASSQGPMVPGGNTIYF	TGCGCCAGCAGCCAAGGACCCATGGTTCCGGGAGGAAACACCATATATTTT
.	TRBD1	TRBV30	TRBJ1-4	15	CAWSYWTGVNEKLFF	TGTGCCTGGAGCTACTGGACAGGGGTTAATGAAAAACTGTTTTTT
.	TRBD1	TRBV2	TRBJ1-5	13	CASSQGAAQPQHF	TGTGCCAGCAGTCAGGGGGCCGCACAGCCCCAGCATTTT
.	TRBD1	TRBV4-1	TRBJ1-5	15	CASSQDTGGYQPQHF	TGCGCCAGCAGCCAAGACACAGGGGGCTATCAGCCCCAGCATTTT
.	.	TRBV5-1	TRBJ2-2	15	CASSFTGLNTGELFF	TGCGCCAGCAGCTTCACAGGGTTGAACACCGGGGAGCTGTTTTTT
.	.	TRBV6-6	TRBJ1-4	14	CASSRDKKYEKLFF	TGTGCCAGCAGTAGGGACAAGAAGTACGAAAAACTGTTTTTT
.	TRBD1	TRBV28	TRBJ2-1	16	CASTTSWTGWNNEQFF	TGTGCCAGCACGACCTCGTGGACAGGGTGGAACAATGAGCAGTTCTTC
.	TRBD1	TRBV29-1	TRBJ1-1	17	CSVEKSGTAPGNTEAFF	TGCAGCGTTGAGAAGTCTGGGACAGCGCCGGGGAACACTGAAGCTTTCTTT
.	.	TRBV7-6	TRBJ1-5	13	CASSLERNQPQHF	TGTGCCAGCAGCTTAGAGAGGAATCAGCCCCAGCATTTT
.	.	TRBV2	TRBJ2-7	19	CASSEVFFRVGVRTYEQYF	TGTGCCAGCAGTGAAGTTTTTTTTAGGGTCGGGGTGAGAACCTACGAGCAGTACTTC
.	TRBD2	TRBV7-3	TRBJ2-3	15	CASSLLAGATDTQYF	TGTGCCAGCAGCTTACTAGCGGGGGCCACAGATACGCAGTATTTT
.	TRBD1	TRBV6-5	TRBJ2-2	15	CASSRDRGATGELFF	TGTGCCAGCAGCCGGGACAGGGGTGCCACCGGGGAGCTGTTTTTT
.	TRBD2	TRBV10-3	TRBJ2-1	15	CAIRLPTSGGNEQFF	TGTGCCATCAGATTACCGACTAGCGGGGGGAATGAGCAGTTCTTC
.	TRBD1	TRBV2	TRBJ2-1	15	CASSPDRVSYNEQFF	TGTGCCAGCAGCCCAGACAGGGTCTCCTACAATGAGCAGTTCTTC
.	.	TRBV7-6	TRBJ1-1	13	CASSYQGNTEAFF	TGTGCCAGCAGCTACCAGGGGAACACTGAAGCTTTCTTT
.	.	TRBV6-5	TRBJ2-5	16	CASSYLYEDLRGTQYF	TGTGCCAGCAGTTACCTATACGAGGATCTCCGGGGGACCCAGTACTTC
.	.	TRBV10-3	TRBJ1-3	15	CAISAQQLSGNTIYF	TGTGCCATCAGTGCGCAACAGCTCTCTGGAAACACCATATATTTT
once	.	TRBV2	TRBJ2-2	16	CASTRQGNQNTGELFF	TGTGCCAGCACCCGGCAGGGAAACCAGAACACCGGGGAGCTGTTTTTT
few	.	TRBV4-3	TRBJ2-7	14	CASSQGTAYYEQYF	TGCGCCAGCAGCCAAGGGACAGCTTACTACGAGCAGTACTTC
few	.	TRBV6-5	TRBJ1-1	14	CASSYQQVNTEAFF	TGTGCCAGCAGTTACCAACAGGTGAACACTGAAGCTTTCTTT
.	TRBD2	TRBV7-3	TRBJ2-5	15	CASSLAGGRQETQYF	TGTGCCAGCAGCTTAGCGGGGGGGAGGCAAGAGACCCAGTACTTC
few	.	TRBV5-1	TRBJ1-5	14	CASSAQGRDQPQHF	TGCGCCAGCAGCGCGCAGGGGAGGGATCAGCCCCAGCATTTT